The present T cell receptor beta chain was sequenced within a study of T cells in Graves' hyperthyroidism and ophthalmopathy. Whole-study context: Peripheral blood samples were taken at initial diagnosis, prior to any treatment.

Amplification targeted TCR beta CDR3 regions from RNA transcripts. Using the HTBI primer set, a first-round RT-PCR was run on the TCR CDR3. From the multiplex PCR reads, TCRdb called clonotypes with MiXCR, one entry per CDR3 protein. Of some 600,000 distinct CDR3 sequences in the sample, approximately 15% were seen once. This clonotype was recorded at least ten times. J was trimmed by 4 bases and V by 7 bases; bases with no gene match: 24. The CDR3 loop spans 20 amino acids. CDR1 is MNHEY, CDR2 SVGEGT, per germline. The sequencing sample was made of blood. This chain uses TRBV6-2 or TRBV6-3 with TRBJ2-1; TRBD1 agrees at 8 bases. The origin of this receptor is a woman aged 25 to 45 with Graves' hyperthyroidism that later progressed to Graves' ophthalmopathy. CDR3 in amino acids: CASTALRTGSPGALYNEQFF. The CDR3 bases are TGTGCCAGCACTGCCCTCCGGACAGGGTCTCCCGGAGCGCTATACAATGAGCAGTTCTTC.